A selection of T cell receptor beta chains follows, all from one sample in a study of blood T cells in healthy people across ages. TCRdb itself ran the 5' RACE reads through MiXCR, one entry per CDR3 protein. The sample includes some 1.6 million distinct CDR3 sequences, around 35% of them seen just once. The material sequenced was blood. Every receptor here comes from a woman aged 30 to 39 in good health. Both conserved end residues are part of each CDR3. The D gene is left open where the match is weak. Rows may omit the clone size; those that give it use once, few, many or a size class.

abundance	d_gene	v_gene	j_gene	CDR3aa	CDR3nt
few	TRBD2	TRBV10-3	TRBJ2-2	CAPPGREWTGELFF	TGTGCCCCCCCCGGGAGGGAATGGACCGGGGAGCTGTTTTTT
NA	TRBD2	TRBV28	TRBJ2-1	CASSFGGSKYSEQFF	TGTGCCAGCAGTTTTGGCGGGAGTAAGTACAGTGAGCAGTTCTTC
few	TRBD2	TRBV15	TRBJ2-5	CATSGRLAGVAETQYF	TGTGCCACCAGCGGGAGACTAGCGGGAGTGGCAGAGACCCAGTACTTC
many	TRBD1	TRBV6-1	TRBJ2-5	CASSTGGFETQYF	TGTGCCAGCAGTACAGGGGGCTTTGAGACCCAGTACTTC
NA	TRBD2	TRBV12-3/TRBV12-4	TRBJ2-1	CASSFSTSGSASYNEQFF	TGTGCCAGCAGTTTTTCGACTAGCGGGAGTGCTTCCTACAATGAGCAGTTCTTC
NA	TRBD1	TRBV7-9	TRBJ1-2	CASSFVVVQGASYGYTF	TGTGCCAGCAGCTTCGTGGTGGTCCAGGGGGCGTCCTATGGCTACACCTTC
NA	TRBD2	TRBV7-9	TRBJ2-2	CASSLLAGGGGELFF	TGTGCCAGCAGCTTACTAGCGGGAGGCGGCGGGGAGCTGTTTTTT
many	TRBD1	TRBV11-1	TRBJ1-2	CASSDRVYGYTF	TGTGCCAGCAGCGACAGGGTTTATGGCTACACCTTC
NA	NA	TRBV11-2	TRBJ2-7	CASSDGMPYEQYF	TGTGCCAGCAGCGATGGGATGCCCTACGAGCAGTACTTC
NA	NA	TRBV20-1	TRBJ2-1	CSAQDGSSYNEQFF	TGCAGTGCCCAAGATGGAAGCTCCTACAATGAGCAGTTCTTC
NA	TRBD2	TRBV12-3/TRBV12-4	TRBJ2-7	CASARTSGSNEQYF	TGTGCCAGCGCCCGGACTAGCGGGAGCAACGAGCAGTACTTC
NA	NA	TRBV20-1	TRBJ2-3	CSARPPLRTDTQYF	TGCAGTGCTAGACCGCCCTTAAGGACAGATACGCAGTATTTT
once	NA	TRBV7-9	TRBJ1-4	CASSLEGTATNEKLFF	TGTGCCAGCAGCCTGGAAGGGACTGCAACTAATGAAAAGCTGTTTTTT
few	NA	TRBV7-8	TRBJ1-2	CASSLVTRRDGYTF	TGTGCCAGCAGCTTAGTTACCCGTCGGGACGGCTACACCTTC
NA	TRBD2	TRBV7-4	TRBJ2-4	CASSLIAGPPKNIQYF	TGTGCCAGCAGCTTAATAGCGGGGCCCCCCAAAAACATTCAGTACTTC
NA	TRBD1	TRBV2	TRBJ2-6	CASSPGQSSGANVLTF	TGTGCCAGCAGCCCGGGACAGTCCTCTGGGGCCAACGTCCTGACTTTC
NA	TRBD2	TRBV5-6	TRBJ2-1	CASSVTSVNEQFF	TGTGCCAGCAGTGTGACTAGCGTCAATGAGCAGTTCTTC
once	NA	TRBV7-2	TRBJ2-7	CASSLAVGNDEQYF	TGTGCCAGCAGCTTAGCGGTCGGTAACGATGAGCAGTACTTC
few	NA	TRBV11-1	TRBJ2-1	CASMKGLLSYNGQFF	TGTGCCAGTATGAAGGGGCTCTTGTCCTACAATGGGCAGTTCTTC
NA	NA	TRBV7-2	TRBJ2-2	CASSPDSTGELFF	TGTGCCAGCAGCCCCGACTCCACCGGGGAGCTGTTTTTT
NA	TRBD1	TRBV6-1	TRBJ1-2	CASKLPGAGGYGYTF	TGTGCCAGCAAACTCCCGGGGGCAGGGGGTTATGGCTACACCTTC
NA	NA	TRBV15	TRBJ2-5	CATSRGPEETQYF	TGTGCCACCAGCAGAGGGCCAGAAGAGACCCAGTACTTC